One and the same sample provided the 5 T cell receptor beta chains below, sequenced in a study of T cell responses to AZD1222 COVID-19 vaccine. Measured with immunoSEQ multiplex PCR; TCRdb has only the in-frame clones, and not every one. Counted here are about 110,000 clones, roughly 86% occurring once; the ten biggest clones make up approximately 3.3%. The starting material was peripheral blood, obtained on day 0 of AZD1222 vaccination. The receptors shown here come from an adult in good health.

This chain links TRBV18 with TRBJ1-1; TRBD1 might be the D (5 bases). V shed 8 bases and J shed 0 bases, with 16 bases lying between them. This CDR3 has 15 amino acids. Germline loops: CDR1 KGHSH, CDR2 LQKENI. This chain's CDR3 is CASLFQGLMNTEAFF. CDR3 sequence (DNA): TGTGCCAGCCTATTCCAGGGATTGATGAACACTGAAGCTTTCTTT. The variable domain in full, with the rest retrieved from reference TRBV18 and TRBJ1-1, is NAGVMQNPRHLVRRRGQEARLRCSPMKGHSHVYWYRQLPEEGLKFMVYLQKENIIDESGMPKERFSAEFPKEGPSILRIQQVVRGDSAAYFCASLFQGLMNTEAFFGQGTRLTVV.

In DNA form, the CDR3 reads TGTGCCAGCAGTGCACCGGGACAGGGATTAGTACGCGGCTACACCTTC. Translating gives CASSAPGQGLVRGYTF. The V and J genes are TRBV2 and TRBJ1-2; 9 positions agree with TRBD1. The length of the CDR3 is 16 residues. V trimming: 4 bases; J trimming: 8 bases; junction bases outside the gene matches: 14. Germline V gives CDR1 SNHLY, CDR2 FYNNEI.

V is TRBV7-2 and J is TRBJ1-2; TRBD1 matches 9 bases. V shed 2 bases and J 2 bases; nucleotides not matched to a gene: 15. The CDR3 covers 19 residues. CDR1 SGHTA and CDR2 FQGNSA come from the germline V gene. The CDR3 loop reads CASSLPPSPGQGLNYGYTF. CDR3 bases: TGTGCCAGCAGCTTACCCCCCTCGCCTGGACAGGGGTTGAACTATGGCTACACCTTC.

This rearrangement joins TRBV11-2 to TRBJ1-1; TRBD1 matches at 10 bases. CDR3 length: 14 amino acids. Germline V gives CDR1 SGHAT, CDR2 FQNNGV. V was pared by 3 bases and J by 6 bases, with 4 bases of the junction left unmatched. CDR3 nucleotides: TGTGCCAGCAGCTTGGACAGGGGGTGGGCTGAAGCTTTCTTT. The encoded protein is CASSLDRGWAEAFF.

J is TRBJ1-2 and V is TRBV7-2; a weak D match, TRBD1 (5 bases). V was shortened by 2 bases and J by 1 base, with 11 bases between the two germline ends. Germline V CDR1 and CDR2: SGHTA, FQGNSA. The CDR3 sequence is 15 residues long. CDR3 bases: TGTGCCAGCAGCTTATTCGGGACCAGTAACTATGGCTACACCTTC. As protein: CASSLFGTSNYGYTF.